This T cell receptor (beta chain) was recorded in a study of blood T cell repertoires in COVID-19. Study in general: From T cells, B-cell-depleted T cells, or PBMCs came the material, which was cDNA or gDNA.

Per the authors' pipeline: The authors estimated nucleated cell counts from reference gene primer amplification. The repertoire was sequenced with immunoSEQ multiplex PCR; TCRdb's copy has only in-frame clones and lacks some. That table gives V, J and clone size, and the DNA gave D and trimming. The sample contains over 200,000 clones, nearly 90% of which appear only once. This clone showed up just once. V was clipped by 2 bases and J by 0 bases, with 5 bases between them. CDR1 and CDR2 from the germline V gene are LGHDT and YNNKEL (reference sequence). The CDR3 runs to 14 residues. Material: PBMCs or T cells enriched from blood (not recorded which). The rearrangement uses TRBV3-1 (or the pseudogene TRBV3-2) and TRBJ1-3; D remains unclear. This clonotype originated in a woman aged 25-40 years with acute COVID-19. The CDR3 loop is CASSQKSSGNTIYF. The CDR3 DNA reads TGTGCCAGCAGCCAAAAGAGCTCTGGAAACACCATATATTTT.